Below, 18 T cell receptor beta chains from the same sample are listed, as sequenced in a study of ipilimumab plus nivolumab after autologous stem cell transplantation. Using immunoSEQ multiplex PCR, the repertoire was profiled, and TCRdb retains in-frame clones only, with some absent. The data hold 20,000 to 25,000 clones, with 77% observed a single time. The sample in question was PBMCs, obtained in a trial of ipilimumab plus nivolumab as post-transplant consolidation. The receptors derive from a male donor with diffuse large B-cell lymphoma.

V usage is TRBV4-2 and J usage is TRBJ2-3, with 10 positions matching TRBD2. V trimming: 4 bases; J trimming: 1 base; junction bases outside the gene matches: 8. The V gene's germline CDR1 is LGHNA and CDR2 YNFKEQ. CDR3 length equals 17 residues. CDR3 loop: CASSPPGLAGGTDTQYF. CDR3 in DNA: TGTGCCAGCAGCCCCCCAGGTCTAGCGGGGGGCACAGATACGCAGTATTTT.

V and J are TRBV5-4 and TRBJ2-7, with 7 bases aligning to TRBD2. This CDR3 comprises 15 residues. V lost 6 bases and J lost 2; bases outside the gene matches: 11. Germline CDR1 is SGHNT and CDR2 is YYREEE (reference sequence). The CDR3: CASTPGASGTYEQYF. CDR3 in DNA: TGTGCCAGCACCCCCGGGGCTAGCGGTACCTACGAGCAGTACTTC.

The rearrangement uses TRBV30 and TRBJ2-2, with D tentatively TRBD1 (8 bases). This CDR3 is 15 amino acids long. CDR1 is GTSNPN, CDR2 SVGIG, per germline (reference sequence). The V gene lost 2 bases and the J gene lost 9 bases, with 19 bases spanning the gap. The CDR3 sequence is CAWSKGQGGHRELFF. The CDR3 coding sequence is TGTGCCTGGAGTAAAGGACAGGGAGGGCACCGGGAGCTGTTTTTT. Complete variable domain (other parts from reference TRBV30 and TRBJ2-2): SQTIHQWPATLVQPVGSPLSLECTVEGTSNPNLYWYRQAAGRGLQLLFYSVGIGQISSEVPQNLSASRPQDRQFILSSKKLLLSDSGFYLCAWSKGQGGHRELFFGEGSRLTVL.

Written as DNA, the CDR3 is TGTGCCAGCAGCACAGGGGTCAGGGGGCCCGCAGAGACCCAGTACTTC. This codes for CASSTGVRGPAETQYF. This rearrangement joins TRBV7-9 to TRBJ2-5; 8 bases are shared with TRBD1. Germline loops: CDR1 SEHNR, CDR2 FQNEAQ (reference sequence). V shed 5 bases and J 4 bases; nucleotides not matched to a gene: 12. The CDR3 sequence is 16 residues long.

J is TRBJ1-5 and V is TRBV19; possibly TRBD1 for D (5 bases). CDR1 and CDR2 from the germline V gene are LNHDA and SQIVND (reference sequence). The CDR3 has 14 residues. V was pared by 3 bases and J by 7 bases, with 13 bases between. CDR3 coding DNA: TGTGCCAGTAGTATCGAGGGGTTGGTCCAGCCCCAGCATTTT. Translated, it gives CASSIEGLVQPQHF.

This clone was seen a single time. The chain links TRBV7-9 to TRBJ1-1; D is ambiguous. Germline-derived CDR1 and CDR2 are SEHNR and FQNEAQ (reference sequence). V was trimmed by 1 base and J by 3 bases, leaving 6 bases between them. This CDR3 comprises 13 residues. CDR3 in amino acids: CASSLDTYTEAFF. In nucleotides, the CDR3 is TGTGCCAGCAGCTTAGATACGTACACTGAAGCTTTCTTT.

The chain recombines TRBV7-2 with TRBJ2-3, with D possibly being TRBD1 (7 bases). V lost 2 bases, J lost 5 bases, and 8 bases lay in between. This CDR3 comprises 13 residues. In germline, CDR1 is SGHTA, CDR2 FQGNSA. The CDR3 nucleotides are TGTGCCAGCAGCTTACAGGGGGGAGATACGCAGTATTTT. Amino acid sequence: CASSLQGGDTQYF.

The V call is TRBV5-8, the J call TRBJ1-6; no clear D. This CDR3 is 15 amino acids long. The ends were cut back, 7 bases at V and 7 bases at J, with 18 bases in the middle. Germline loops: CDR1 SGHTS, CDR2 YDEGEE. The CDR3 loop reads CASDSIGSLNSPLHF. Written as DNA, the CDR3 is TGTGCCAGCGACTCTATAGGGTCTTTAAATTCACCCCTCCACTTT.

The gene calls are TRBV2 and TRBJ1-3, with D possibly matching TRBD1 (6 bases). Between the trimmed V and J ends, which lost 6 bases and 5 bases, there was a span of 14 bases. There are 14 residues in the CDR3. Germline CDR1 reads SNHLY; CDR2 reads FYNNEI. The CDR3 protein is CASRGGQRRNTIYF. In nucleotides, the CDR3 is TGTGCCAGCAGGGGCGGACAGAGAAGAAACACCATATATTTT.

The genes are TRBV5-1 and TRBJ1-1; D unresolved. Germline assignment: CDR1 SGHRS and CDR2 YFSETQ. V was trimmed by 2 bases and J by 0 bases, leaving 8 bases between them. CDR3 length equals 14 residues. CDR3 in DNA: TGCGCCAGCAGCTTTAATGGCATGAACACTGAAGCTTTCTTT. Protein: CASSFNGMNTEAFF.

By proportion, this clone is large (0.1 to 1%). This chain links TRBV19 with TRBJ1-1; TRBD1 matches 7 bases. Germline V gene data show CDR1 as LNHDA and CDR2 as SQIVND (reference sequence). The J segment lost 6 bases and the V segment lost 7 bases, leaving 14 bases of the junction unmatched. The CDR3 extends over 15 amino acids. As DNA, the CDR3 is TGTGCCAGTAACGCTCCGGGACAGAGGATGTCTGAAGCTTTCTTT. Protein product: CASNAPGQRMSEAFF.

Here the CDR3 DNA reads TGTGCCAGCAGTACAACAGGGGGAGAGCAGTTCTTC. It codes for CASSTTGGEQFF. This chain links TRBV27 with TRBJ2-1, with 8 bases identical to TRBD1. The germline CDR1 and CDR2 sequences are MNHEY and SMNVEV (reference sequence). There are 12 residues in the CDR3. With 5 bases clipped from V and 10 bases from J, the junction kept 4 bases outside the gene matches.

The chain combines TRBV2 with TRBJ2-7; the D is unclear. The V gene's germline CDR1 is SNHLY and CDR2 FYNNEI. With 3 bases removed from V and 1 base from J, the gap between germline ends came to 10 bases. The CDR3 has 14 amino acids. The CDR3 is CASSDRHFSYEQYF. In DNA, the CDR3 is TGTGCCAGCAGTGACAGGCATTTTTCCTACGAGCAGTACTTC. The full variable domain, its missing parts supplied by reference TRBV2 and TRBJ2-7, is EPEVTQTPSHQVTQMGQEVILRCVPISNHLYFYWYRQILGQKVEFLVSFYNNEISEKSEIFDDQFSVERPDGSNFTLKIRSTKLEDSAMYFCASSDRHFSYEQYFGPGTRLTVT.

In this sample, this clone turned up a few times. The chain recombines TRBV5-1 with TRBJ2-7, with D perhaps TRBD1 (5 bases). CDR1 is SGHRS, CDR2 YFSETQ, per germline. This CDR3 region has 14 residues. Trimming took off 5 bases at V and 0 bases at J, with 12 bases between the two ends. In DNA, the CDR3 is TGCGCCAGCAGAAAGGGGCTTGACTCCTACGAGCAGTACTTC. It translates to CASRKGLDSYEQYF.

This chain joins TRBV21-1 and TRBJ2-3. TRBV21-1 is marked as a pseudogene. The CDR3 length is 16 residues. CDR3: CASSNRNGGLTDTQYF. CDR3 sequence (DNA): TGTGCCAGCAGCAACCGCAACGGGGGCCTAACAGATACGCAGTATTTT.

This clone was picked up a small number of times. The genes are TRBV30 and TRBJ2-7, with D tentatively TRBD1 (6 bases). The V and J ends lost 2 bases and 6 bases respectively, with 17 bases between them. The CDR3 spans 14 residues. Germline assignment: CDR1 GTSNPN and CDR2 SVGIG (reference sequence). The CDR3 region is CAWSRDFDRSEQYF. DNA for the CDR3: TGTGCCTGGAGTCGCGACTTCGACAGGTCCGAGCAGTACTTC.

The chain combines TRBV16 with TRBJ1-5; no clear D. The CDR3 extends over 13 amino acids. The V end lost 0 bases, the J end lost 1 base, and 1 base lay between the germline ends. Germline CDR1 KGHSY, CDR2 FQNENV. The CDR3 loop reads CASSQSSNQPQHF. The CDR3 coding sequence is TGTGCCAGCAGCCAATCCAGCAATCAGCCCCAGCATTTT.

CDR3 region: CAISGKGTVSYEQYF. The CDR3 DNA sequence: TGTGCCATCAGTGGCAAGGGGACGGTATCCTACGAGCAGTACTTC. The chain employs TRBV10-3 and TRBJ2-7; possibly TRBD1 or TRBD2 for D (5 bases each). V gave up 4 bases and J gave up 1 base, with 14 bases separating them. This CDR3 has 15 residues. Germline V gene sequence: CDR1 ENHRY, CDR2 SYGVKD.